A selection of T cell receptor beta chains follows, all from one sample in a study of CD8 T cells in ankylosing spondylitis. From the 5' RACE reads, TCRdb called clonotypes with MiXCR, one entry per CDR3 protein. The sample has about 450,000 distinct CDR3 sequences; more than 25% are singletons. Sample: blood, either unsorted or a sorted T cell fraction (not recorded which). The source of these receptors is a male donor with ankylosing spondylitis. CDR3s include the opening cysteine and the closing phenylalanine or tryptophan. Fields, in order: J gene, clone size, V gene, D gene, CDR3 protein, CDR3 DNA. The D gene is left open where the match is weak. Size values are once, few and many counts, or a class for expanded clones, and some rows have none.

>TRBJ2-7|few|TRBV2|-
CATRQSYEQYF
TGTGCCACAAGACAGTCCTACGAGCAGTACTTC
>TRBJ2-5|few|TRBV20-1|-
CSASFRNQETQYF
TGCAGTGCTAGTTTCCGGAACCAAGAGACCCAGTACTTC
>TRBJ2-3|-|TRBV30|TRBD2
CAWSGTSGVTDTQYF
TGTGCCTGGAGTGGAACTAGCGGAGTCACAGATACGCAGTATTTT
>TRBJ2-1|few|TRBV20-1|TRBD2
CSPSGLAGDEQFF
TGCAGTCCAAGCGGGCTAGCGGGAGATGAGCAGTTCTTC
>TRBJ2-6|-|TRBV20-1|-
CSAREGLASLSGANVLTF
TGCAGTGCTAGAGAAGGATTAGCCTCCCTCTCTGGGGCCAACGTCCTGACTTTC
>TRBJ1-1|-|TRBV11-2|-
CASSLEGRYTEAFF
TGTGCCAGCAGCTTAGAAGGGCGGTACACTGAAGCTTTCTTT
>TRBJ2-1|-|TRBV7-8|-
CASSPGEVEQFF
TGTGCCAGCAGCCCAGGGGAGGTTGAGCAGTTCTTC
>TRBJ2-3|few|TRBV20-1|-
CSARGGDTQYF
TGCAGTGCTAGAGGTGGGGATACGCAGTATTTT
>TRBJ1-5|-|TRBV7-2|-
CASGSPNQPQHF
TGTGCCAGTGGGTCTCCAAATCAGCCCCAGCATTTT
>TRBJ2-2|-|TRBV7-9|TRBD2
CASSLGLAGSTGELFF
TGTGCCAGCAGCTTAGGACTAGCGGGATCTACCGGGGAGCTGTTTTTT
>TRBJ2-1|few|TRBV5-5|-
CASSLGALPHNEQFF
TGTGCCAGCAGCTTGGGTGCCCTCCCGCACAATGAGCAGTTCTTC
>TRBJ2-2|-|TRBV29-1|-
CSVAENPNTGELFF
TGCAGCGTTGCAGAGAATCCGAACACCGGGGAGCTGTTTTTT
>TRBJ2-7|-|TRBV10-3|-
CAISDISGSGYEQYF
TGTGCCATCAGTGATATATCAGGAAGTGGGTACGAGCAGTACTTC
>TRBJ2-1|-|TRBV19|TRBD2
CASSRSSGYNEQFF
TGTGCCAGTAGTCGGTCTAGCGGATACAATGAGCAGTTCTTC
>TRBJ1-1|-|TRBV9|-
CASKPREGGQNTEAFF
TGTGCCAGTAAACCGAGGGAGGGGGGACAGAACACTGAAGCTTTCTTT
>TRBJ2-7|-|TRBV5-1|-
CASSLSAEPPHEQYF
TGCGCCAGCAGCTTGTCAGCGGAGCCGCCTCACGAGCAGTACTTC
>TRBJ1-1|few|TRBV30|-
CACAGMNTEAFF
TGTGCCTGTGCGGGGATGAACACTGAAGCTTTCTTT
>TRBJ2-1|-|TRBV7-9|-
CASSLIHSDEQFF
TGTGCCAGCAGCCTGATTCACTCCGATGAGCAGTTCTTC
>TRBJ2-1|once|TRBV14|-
CASSQGQGEEQFF
TGTGCCAGCAGCCAGGGGCAAGGTGAAGAGCAGTTCTTC
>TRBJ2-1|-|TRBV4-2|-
CASSQALTRAYNEQFF
TGTGCCAGCAGCCAAGCCCTAACGCGAGCCTACAATGAGCAGTTCTTC
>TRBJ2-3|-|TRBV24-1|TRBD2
CATSGASSGRLDTQYF
TGTGCCACCAGTGGGGCCTCTAGCGGGCGCTTAGATACGCAGTATTTT
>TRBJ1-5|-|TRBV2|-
CASSVDGNQPQHF
TGTGCCAGCAGTGTTGATGGCAATCAGCCCCAGCATTTT
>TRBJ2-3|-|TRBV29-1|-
CSVPQRGSTDTQYF
TGCAGCGTCCCCCAACGTGGGAGTACAGATACGCAGTATTTT
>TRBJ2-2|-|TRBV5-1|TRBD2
CASSLFSGATTGELFF
TGCGCCAGCAGCTTGTTTAGCGGGGCCACCACCGGGGAGCTGTTTTTT
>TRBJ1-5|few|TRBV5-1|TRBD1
CASSSTGGNQPQHF
TGCGCCAGCAGCTCGACAGGGGGCAATCAGCCCCAGCATTTT
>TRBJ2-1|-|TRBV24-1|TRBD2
CATSDLSLAGDNEQFF
TGTGCCACCAGTGATTTATCACTAGCGGGAGACAATGAGCAGTTCTTC
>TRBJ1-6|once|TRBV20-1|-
CSARDGVNNSPLHF
TGCAGTGCTAGAGATGGGGTCAATAATTCACCCCTCCACTTT
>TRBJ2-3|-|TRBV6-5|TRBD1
CASSYSQFRGDTQYF
TGTGCCAGCAGTTACTCGCAATTCAGGGGGGATACGCAGTATTTT
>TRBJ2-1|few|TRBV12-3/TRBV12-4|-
CASTQDVRQSYNEQFF
TGTGCCAGCACCCAAGACGTTCGACAGTCCTACAATGAGCAGTTCTTC
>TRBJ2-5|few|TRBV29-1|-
CSVAAGARETQYF
TGCAGCGTTGCGGCAGGGGCGCGGGAGACCCAGTACTTC
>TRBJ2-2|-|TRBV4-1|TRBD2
CASSPGLAGGVDTGELFF
TGCGCCAGCAGCCCGGGACTAGCGGGAGGTGTTGACACCGGGGAGCTGTTTTTT
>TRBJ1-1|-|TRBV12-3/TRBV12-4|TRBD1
CASTPPNRGMAEAFF
TGTGCCAGCACCCCCCCGAACAGGGGAATGGCTGAAGCTTTCTTT
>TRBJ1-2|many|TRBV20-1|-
CSAREGTGGYTF
TGCAGTGCTAGAGAAGGGACGGGTGGCTACACCTTC
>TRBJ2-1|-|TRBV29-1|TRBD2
CSVEDTFSGYSYNEQFF
TGCAGCGTTGAAGATACTTTTAGCGGGTACAGCTACAATGAGCAGTTCTTC
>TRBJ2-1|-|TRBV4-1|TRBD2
CASSPGGVAVSSYNEQFF
TGCGCCAGCAGCCCGGGGGGAGTAGCGGTGAGCTCCTACAATGAGCAGTTCTTC
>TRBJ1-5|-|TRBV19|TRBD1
CASSPSTGMWPDSNQPQHF
TGTGCCAGTAGTCCGTCGACAGGGATGTGGCCGGATAGCAATCAGCCCCAGCATTTT
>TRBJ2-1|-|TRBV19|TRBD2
CASSSSSGILGNEQFF
TGTGCCAGTAGTTCTTCTAGCGGGATTTTAGGGAATGAGCAGTTCTTC
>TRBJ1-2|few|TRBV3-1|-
CASSHLDKTGGYTF
TGTGCCAGCAGCCATTTGGACAAAACGGGAGGCTACACCTTC
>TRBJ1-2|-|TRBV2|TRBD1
CASSEWTGIGYGYTF
TGTGCCAGCAGTGAATGGACAGGTATAGGCTATGGCTACACCTTC
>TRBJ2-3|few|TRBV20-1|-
CSARSPGGFRTDTQYF
TGCAGTGCTAGAAGCCCCGGGGGTTTTAGGACAGATACGCAGTATTTT
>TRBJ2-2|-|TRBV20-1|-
CSTSRGAGAPGELFF
TGCAGTACATCCCGGGGGGCGGGAGCCCCCGGGGAGCTGTTTTTT
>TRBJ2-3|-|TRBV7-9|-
CASSLSFSTDTQYF
TGTGCCAGCAGCTTAAGCTTTAGCACAGATACGCAGTATTTT